This entry lists 15 T cell receptor beta chains sequenced from one sample in a study of read filtering for tumor transcriptome and immune sequencing (dated by TCRdb to 2018 to 2020). The instrument given in TCRdb is Illumina HiSeq 4000. TCR libraries were built from 400 ng RNA with the Immunoverse kit, using molecular barcoded adaptors covering alpha/delta and beta/gamma chains. The public reads were run again by TCRdb, first through fastp at Q25 and then through MiXCR, and only productive beta chains were kept. Each CDR3 protein gets just one entry, which takes the most common genes and DNA from the rows behind it. Across this sample there are about 5,600 distinct CDR3 sequences, with 23% seen only once. The leading ten clones occupy around half of the sample. The source material was a population of CD138-negative cells sorted from bone marrow. The sample's cell subset or site label, decoded: bone marrow mononuclear cells depleted of CD138+ plasma/myeloma cells by negative magnetic selection. The receptors come from a donor aged 40 or over with multiple myeloma.

A note on this clonotype: Germline is not matched at one junction end, which may reflect a read error. The chain links TRBV14 to TRBJ2-7; D may correspond to TRBD1 or TRBD2 (5 bases each). The CDR3 consists of 15 residues. The germline V gene encodes CDR1 SGHDN and CDR2 FVKESK. In DNA, the CDR3 is TGCGTCAGCAGCCAAGAACCGGGGCTGGAAGCCGAGCAGTACTTC. This gives the protein CVSSQEPGLEAEQYF. The full variable domain, in which reference TRBV14 and TRBJ2-7 provide the parts outside the CDR3, is EAGVTQFPSHSVIEKGQTVTLRCDPISGHDNLYWYRRVMGKEIKFLLHFVKESKQDESGMPNNRFLAERTGGTYSTLKVQPAELEDSGVYFCVSSQEPGLEAEQYFGPGTRLTVT.

To note about this clonotype: This CDR3 fails to terminate in the conserved phenylalanine or tryptophan, so it likely reflects a read error. This sequence joins TRBV7-9 and TRBJ2-3; 7 nucleotides match TRBD1. V shed 8 bases, J shed 0 bases, and the junction held 5 bases outside the gene matches. This CDR3 comprises 14 residues. The germline gives CDR1 SEHNR, CDR2 FQNEAQ (reference sequence). The CDR3 nucleotides are TGTGCCAGCCGCACAGGGGCCAGCACAGATACGCAGTATTTA. Its translation is CASRTGASTDTQYL.

This clonotype was picked up a small number of times. A far larger clone is just one base off, so this is likely a read error. CDR3 protein: CASSSGWGRPYNDQFF. CDR3 bases: TGTGCCAGCAGTTCCGGGTGGGGACGGCCCTACAATGACCAGTTCTTC. This rearrangement joins TRBV6-5 to TRBJ2-1, with D perhaps matching TRBD1 or TRBD2 (5 bases each). This CDR3 region has 16 residues. Germline values: CDR1 MNHEY, CDR2 SVGAGI.

This clonotype was seen repeatedly, ten times or more. The J gene is TRBJ2-1, the V gene TRBV7-9; 8 positions agree with TRBD2. The CDR3 sequence is 13 residues long. J gave up 8 bases and V 7 bases, and 7 bases lay outside the gene matches. Germline V lookup: CDR1 SEHNR, CDR2 FQNEAQ (reference sequence). As DNA, the CDR3 is TGTGCCAGCACGGAGCGGGAGTTCGATGAGCAGTTCTTC. Its protein product is CASTEREFDEQFF.

As for this clonotype: One end of the junction fails to match germline, which may point to a read error. The rearrangement links TRBV6-5 to TRBJ2-2; D is ambiguous. The CDR3 has 14 residues. CDR1 is MNHEY and CDR2 is SVGAGI in the germline V gene. The CDR3: CVSSYGSYIGELFF. CDR3 nucleotides: TGTGTCAGCAGTTACGGGTCATACATCGGGGAGCTGTTTTTT.

Of note for this clonotype: A far larger clone is only one base removed, so a read error is likely. This chain uses TRBV6-1 with TRBJ2-1; 13 bases line up with TRBD2. V gave up 4 bases and J gave up 10 bases; unmatched junction bases: 7. This CDR3 is 15 amino acids long. Germline V gene sequence: CDR1 MNHNS, CDR2 SASEGT. CDR3 nucleotide sequence: TGTGCCAGCAGTGTATCGGGACTAGCGGGAATGGAGCAGTTCTTC. As protein: CASSVSGLAGMEQFF.

This clonotype showed up just a few times. The CDR3 spells CASSLNSGGNADTQYF. CDR3 bases: TGTGCCAGCAGCTTAAATAGCGGGGGAAACGCAGATACGCAGTATTTT. This chain uses TRBV7-2 with TRBJ2-3; the match to TRBD2 covers 9 bases. Germline V gives CDR1 SGHTA, CDR2 FQGNSA. The CDR3 is made up of 16 amino acids. Trimming cost V 2 bases and J 4 bases; bases outside gene matches: 7.

This clonotype was seen repeatedly, ten times or more. The chain employs TRBV7-3 and TRBJ2-2; D is ambiguous. The CDR3 is 12 residues long. The V and J ends lost 6 bases and 2 bases respectively, with 4 bases between them. In germline, CDR1 is SGHTA, CDR2 FQGTGA. CDR3 coding DNA: TGTGCCAGCAGGGAAAACACCGGGGAGCTGTTTTTT. It encodes CASRENTGELFF.

Comment on this clonotype: This sequence is one base from a far larger clone and is likely a read error. The J gene is TRBJ2-2, the V gene TRBV7-3, with unresolved D. The CDR3 loop spans 14 amino acids. Germline V gives CDR1 SGHTA, CDR2 FQGTGA. V shed 2 bases and J shed 4 bases, with 8 bases lying between them. CDR3 amino acids: CASSLQISTGELFF. The CDR3 DNA reads as TGTGCCAGCAGCTTACAAATCAGCACCGGGGAGCTGTTTTTT.

Concerning this clonotype: A single base separates this from a much larger clone, so it may be a read error. The rearrangement uses TRBV6-2 or TRBV6-3 and TRBJ2-1; 8 bases map to TRBD1. Germline-derived CDR1 and CDR2 are MNHEY and SVGEGT. The CDR3 has 13 residues. The CDR3 region is CASSLGTGNERFF. The CDR3 nucleotides are TGTGCCAGCAGCCTTGGGACAGGCAATGAGCGGTTCTTC.

This clonotype was picked up many times. This chain joins TRBV29-1 and TRBJ2-7; 8 bases are shared with TRBD2. The germline CDR1 and CDR2 sequences are SQVTM and ANQGSEA. V shed 1 base, J shed 0 bases, and the junction held 5 bases outside the gene matches. This CDR3 region has 15 residues. CDR3 amino acids: CSVEVAGFFSYEQYF. For the CDR3, the DNA is TGCAGCGTTGAAGTAGCGGGGTTCTTCTCCTACGAGCAGTACTTC.

Points on this clonotype: A read error may explain this, as a much larger clone is one base away. This chain links TRBV4-2 with TRBJ2-6, with D perhaps TRBD1 (6 bases). The CDR3 contains 17 residues. Germline loops: CDR1 LGHNA, CDR2 YNFKEQ. Trimming cost V 3 bases and J 3 bases, with 15 bases left between them. The CDR3, as DNA: TGTGCCAGCAGCCATGACTACAGGGCCATTGGGGCCAACGTCCTGACTTTC. Translated, it gives CASSHDYRAIGANVLTF.

For this clonotype: One base away lies a much larger clone, so this may be a sequencing read error. V and J are TRBV29-1 and TRBJ2-7; D may be TRBD1 (6 bases). CDR1 is SQVTM and CDR2 is ANQGSEA in the germline V gene. The CDR3 is made up of 14 amino acids. CDR3 protein: CGVEDRGRGYEQYF. The CDR3 bases are TGCGGCGTTGAAGATAGAGGCAGGGGTTACGAGCAGTACTTC.

Concerning this clonotype itself: At one end the junction does not follow the germline gene, possibly because of a read error. This chain links TRBV7-3 with TRBJ2-1; 8 nucleotides agree with TRBD2. Germline V gene lookup returns CDR1 SGHTA and CDR2 FQGTGA. This CDR3 comprises 14 residues. The CDR3 is CAGSSPSGSNEQFF. As DNA, the CDR3 is TGTGCCGGCAGCTCCCCTAGCGGGTCCAATGAGCAGTTCTTC.

Points on this clonotype: No conserved phenylalanine or tryptophan ends this CDR3, so it is likely a read error. The CDR3 DNA reads as TGCGCCAGCAGCCAAGATACCCTCCTAAACACCGGGGAGCTGTTTCTT. It codes for CASSQDTLLNTGELFL. The chain couples TRBV4-1 to TRBJ2-2; D remains ambiguous. This CDR3 has 16 residues. Germline values: CDR1 MGHRA, CDR2 YSYEKL. V gave up 0 bases and J gave up 2 bases, with 10 bases separating them.